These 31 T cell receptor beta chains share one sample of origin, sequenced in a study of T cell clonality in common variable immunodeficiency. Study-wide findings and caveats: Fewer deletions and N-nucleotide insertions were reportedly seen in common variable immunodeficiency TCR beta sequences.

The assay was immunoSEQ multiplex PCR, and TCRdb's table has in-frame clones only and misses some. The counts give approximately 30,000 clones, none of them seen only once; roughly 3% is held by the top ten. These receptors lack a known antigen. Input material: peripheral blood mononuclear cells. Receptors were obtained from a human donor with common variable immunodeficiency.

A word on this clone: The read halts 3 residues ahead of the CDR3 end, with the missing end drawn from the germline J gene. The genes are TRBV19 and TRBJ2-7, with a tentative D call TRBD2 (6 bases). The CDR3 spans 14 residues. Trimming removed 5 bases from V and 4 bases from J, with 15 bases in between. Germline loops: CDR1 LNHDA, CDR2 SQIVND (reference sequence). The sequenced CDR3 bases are TGTGCCAGTAGTGTACTGGGGGGTTCGTACGAG. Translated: CASSVLGGSYE. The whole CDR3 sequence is CASSVLGGSYEQYF.

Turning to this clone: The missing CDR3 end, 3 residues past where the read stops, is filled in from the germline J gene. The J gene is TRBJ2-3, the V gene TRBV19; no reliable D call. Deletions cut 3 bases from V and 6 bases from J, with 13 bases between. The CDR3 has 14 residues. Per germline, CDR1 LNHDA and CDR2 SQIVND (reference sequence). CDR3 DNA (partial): TGTGCCAGTAGTATTCGGCCTGCCGGGGATACG. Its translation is CASSIRPAGDT. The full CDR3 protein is CASSIRPAGDTQYF.

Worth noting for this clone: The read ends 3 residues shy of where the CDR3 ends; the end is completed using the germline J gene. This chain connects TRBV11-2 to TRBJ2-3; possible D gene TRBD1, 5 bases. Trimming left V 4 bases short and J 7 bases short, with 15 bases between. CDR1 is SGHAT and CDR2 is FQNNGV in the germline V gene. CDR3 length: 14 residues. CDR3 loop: CASSSLQGRNTQYF. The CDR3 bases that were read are TGTGCCAGCAGCTCACTCCAGGGAAGAAATACG.

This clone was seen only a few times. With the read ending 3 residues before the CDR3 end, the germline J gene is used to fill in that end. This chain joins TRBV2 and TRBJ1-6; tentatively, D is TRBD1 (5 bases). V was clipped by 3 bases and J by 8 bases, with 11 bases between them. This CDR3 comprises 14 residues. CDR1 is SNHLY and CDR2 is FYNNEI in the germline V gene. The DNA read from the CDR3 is TGTGCCAGCAGTGACAGGGTAGCCTATTCACCC. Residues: CASSDRVAYSP. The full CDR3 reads CASSDRVAYSPLHF.

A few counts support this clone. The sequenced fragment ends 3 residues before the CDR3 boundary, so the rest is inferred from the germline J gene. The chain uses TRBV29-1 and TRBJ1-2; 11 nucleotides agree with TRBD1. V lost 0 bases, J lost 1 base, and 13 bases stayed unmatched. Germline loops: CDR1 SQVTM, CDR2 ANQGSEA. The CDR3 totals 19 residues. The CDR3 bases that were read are TGCAGCGTTGAAGACTTTACCGGGACAGGGGGTTTAATTAACTATGGC. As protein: CSVEDFTGTGGLINYG. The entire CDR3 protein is CSVEDFTGTGGLINYGYTF.

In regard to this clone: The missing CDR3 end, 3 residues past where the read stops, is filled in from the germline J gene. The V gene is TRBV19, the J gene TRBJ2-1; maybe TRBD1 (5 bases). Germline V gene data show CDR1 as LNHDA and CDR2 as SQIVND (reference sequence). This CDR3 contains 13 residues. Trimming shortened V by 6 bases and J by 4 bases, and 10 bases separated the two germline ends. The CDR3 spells CASSRVLYNEQFF. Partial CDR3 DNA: TGTGCCAGTAGCAGGGTGTTGTACAATGAG.

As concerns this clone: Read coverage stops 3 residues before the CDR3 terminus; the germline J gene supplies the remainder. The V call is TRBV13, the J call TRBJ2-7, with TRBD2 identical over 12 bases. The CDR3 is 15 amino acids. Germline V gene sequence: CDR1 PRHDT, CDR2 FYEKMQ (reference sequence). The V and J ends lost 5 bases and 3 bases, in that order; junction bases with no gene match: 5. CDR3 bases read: TGTGCCAGCAGCCAAGGGACTAGCGGGCTCTACGAG. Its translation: CASSQGTSGLYE. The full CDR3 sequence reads CASSQGTSGLYEQYF.

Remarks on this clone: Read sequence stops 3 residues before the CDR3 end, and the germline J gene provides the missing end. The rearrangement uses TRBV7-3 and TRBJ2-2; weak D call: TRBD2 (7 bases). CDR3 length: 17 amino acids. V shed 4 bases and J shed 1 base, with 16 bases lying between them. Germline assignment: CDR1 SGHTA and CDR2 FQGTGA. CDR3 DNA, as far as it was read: TGTGCCAGCAGCTACTCTGTCGGGGGGCGGAACACCGGGGAG. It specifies CASSYSVGGRNTGE. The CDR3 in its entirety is CASSYSVGGRNTGELFF.

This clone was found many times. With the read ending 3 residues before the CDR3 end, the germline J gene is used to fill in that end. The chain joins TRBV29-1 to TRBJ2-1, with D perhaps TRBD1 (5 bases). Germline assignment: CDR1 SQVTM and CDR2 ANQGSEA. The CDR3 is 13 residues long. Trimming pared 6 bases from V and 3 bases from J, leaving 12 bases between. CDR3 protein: CSVDSHLYNEQFF. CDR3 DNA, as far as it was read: TGCAGCGTCGACAGTCATCTCTACAATGAG.

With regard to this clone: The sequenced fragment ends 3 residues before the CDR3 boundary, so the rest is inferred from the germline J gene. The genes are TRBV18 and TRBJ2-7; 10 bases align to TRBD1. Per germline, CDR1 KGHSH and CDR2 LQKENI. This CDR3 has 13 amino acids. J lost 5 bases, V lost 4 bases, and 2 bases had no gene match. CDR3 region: CASSRDRGHEQYF. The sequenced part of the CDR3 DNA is TGTGCCAGCTCACGGGACAGGGGCCACGAG.

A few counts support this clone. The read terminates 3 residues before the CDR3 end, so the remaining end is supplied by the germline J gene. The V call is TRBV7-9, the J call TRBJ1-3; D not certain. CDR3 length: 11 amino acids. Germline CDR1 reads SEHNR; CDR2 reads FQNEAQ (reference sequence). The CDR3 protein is CASSPLPEIYF. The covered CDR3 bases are TGTGCCAGCAGCCCCTTGCCAGAG.

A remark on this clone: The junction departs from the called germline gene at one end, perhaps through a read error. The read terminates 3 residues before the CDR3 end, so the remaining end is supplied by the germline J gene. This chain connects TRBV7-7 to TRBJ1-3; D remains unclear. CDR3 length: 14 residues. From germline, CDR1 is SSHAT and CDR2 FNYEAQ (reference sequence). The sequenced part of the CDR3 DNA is TGTGCTAGCAGCCCCAAACTCTCTGGAAACACC. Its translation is CASSPKLSGNT. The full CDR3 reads CASSPKLSGNTIYF.

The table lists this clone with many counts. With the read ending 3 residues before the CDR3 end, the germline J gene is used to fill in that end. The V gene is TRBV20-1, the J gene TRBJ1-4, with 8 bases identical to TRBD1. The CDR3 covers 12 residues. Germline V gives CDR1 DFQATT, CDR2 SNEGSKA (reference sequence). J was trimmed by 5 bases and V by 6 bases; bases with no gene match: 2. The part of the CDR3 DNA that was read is TGCAGTGCGTGGGACAGGAATGAAAAA. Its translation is CSAWDRNEK. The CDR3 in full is CSAWDRNEKLFF.

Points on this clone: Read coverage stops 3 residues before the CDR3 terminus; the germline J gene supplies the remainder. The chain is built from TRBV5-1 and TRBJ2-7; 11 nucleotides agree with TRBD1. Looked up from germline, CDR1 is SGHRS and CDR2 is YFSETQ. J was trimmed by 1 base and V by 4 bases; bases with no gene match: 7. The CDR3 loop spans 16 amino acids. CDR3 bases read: TGCGCCAGCAGCCCTGGACAGGGGGCTTCTTCCTACGAG. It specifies CASSPGQGASSYE. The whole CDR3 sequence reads CASSPGQGASSYEQYF.

The CDR3 spells CASRSWGQNHEQFF. The DNA read from the CDR3 is TGTGCCAGTAGATCCTGGGGACAGAACCATGAG. The V call is TRBV19, the J call TRBJ2-1; 7 bases agree with TRBD1. The read ends 3 residues early relative to the CDR3; the germline J gene fills the gap. The CDR3 consists of 14 residues. V shed 6 bases and J 8 bases; nucleotides not matched to a gene: 10. Germline V gene lookup returns CDR1 LNHDA and CDR2 SQIVND (reference sequence).

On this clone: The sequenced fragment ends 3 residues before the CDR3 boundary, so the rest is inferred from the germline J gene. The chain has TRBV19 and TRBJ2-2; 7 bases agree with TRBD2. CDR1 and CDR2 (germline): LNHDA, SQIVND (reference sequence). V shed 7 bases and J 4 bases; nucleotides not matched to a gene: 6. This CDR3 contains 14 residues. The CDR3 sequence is CASTFWGGTGELFF. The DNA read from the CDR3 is TGTGCCAGTACCTTTTGGGGGGGCACCGGGGAG.

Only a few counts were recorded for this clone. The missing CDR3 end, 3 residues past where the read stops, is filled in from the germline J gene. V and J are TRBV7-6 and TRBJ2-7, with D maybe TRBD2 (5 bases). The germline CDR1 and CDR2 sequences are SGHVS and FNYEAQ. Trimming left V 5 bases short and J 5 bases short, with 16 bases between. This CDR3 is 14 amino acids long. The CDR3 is CASSPRRADHEQYF. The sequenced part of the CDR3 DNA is TGTGCCAGCAGCCCTCGACGAGCGGACCACGAG.

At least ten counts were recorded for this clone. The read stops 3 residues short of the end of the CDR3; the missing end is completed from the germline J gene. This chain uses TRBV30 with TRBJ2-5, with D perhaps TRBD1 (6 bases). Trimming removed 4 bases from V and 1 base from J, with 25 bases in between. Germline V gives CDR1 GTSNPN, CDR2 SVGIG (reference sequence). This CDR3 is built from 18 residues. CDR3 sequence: CAWKSIRWGPGPQETQYF. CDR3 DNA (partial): TGTGCCTGGAAAAGCATTCGGTGGGGGCCCGGTCCCCAAGAGACC.

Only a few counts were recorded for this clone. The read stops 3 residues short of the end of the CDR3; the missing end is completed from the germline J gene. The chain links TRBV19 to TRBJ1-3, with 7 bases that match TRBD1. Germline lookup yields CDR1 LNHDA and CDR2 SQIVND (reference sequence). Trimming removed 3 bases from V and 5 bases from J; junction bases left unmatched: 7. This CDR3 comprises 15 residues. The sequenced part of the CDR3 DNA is TGTGCCAGTAGTATCAGTGGGACAGAGAGAAACACC. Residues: CASSISGTERNT. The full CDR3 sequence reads CASSISGTERNTIYF.

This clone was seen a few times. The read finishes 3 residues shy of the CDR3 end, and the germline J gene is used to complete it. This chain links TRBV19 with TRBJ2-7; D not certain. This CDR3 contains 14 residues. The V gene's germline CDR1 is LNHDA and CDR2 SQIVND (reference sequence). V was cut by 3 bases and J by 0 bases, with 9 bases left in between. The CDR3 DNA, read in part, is TGTGCCAGTAGTATGGTCACTGTCTCCTACGAG. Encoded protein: CASSMVTVSYE. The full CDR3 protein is CASSMVTVSYEQYF. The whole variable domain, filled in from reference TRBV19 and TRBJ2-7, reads DGGITQSPKYLFRKEGQNVTLSCEQNLNHDAMYWYRQDPGQGLRLIYYSQIVNDFQKGDIAEGYSVSREKKESFPLTVTSAQKNPTAFYLCASSMVTVSYEQYFGPGTRLTVT.

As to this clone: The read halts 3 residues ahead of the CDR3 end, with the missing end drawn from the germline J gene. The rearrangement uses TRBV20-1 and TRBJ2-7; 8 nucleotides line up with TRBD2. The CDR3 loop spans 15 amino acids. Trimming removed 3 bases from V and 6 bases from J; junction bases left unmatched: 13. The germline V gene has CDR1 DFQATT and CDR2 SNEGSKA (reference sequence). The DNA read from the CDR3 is TGCAGTGCTAGTAAAACCGGGACTAGTATATTCGAG. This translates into CSASKTGTSIFE. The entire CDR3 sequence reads CSASKTGTSIFEQYF.

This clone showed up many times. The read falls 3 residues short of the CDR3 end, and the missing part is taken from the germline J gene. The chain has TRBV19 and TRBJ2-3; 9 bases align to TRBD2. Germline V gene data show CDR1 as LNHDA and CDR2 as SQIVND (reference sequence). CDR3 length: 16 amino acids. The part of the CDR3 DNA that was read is TGTGCCAGTAGTATCCCATTGGCGGGGGGGCCGAAGACG. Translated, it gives CASSIPLAGGPKT. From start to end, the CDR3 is CASSIPLAGGPKTQYF.

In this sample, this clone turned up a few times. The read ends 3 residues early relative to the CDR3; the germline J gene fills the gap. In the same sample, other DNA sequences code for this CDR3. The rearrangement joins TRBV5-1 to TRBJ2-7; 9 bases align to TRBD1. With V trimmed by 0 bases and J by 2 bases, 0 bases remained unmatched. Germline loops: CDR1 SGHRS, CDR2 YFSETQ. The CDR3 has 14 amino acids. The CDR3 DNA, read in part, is TGCGCCAGCAGCTTGGGACAGGGGGCCTACGAG. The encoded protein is CASSLGQGAYE. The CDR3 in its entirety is CASSLGQGAYEQYF. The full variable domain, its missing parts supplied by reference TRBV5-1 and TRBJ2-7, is KAGVTQTPRYLIKTRGQQVTLSCSPISGHRSVSWYQQTPGQGLQFLFEYFSETQRNKGNFPGRFSGRQFSNSRSEMNVSTLELGDSALYLCASSLGQGAYEQYFGPGTRLTVT.

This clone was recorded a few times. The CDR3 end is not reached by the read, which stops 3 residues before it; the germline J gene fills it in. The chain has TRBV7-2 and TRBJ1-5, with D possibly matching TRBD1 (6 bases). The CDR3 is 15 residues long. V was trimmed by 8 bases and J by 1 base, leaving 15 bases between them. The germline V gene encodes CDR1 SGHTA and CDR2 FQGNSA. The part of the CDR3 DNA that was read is TGTGCCAGCGCCTCCCAGGGGAGGAGCAATCAGCCC. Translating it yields CASASQGRSNQP. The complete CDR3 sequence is CASASQGRSNQPQHF.

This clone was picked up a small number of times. The DNA read from the CDR3 is TGTGCCAGCAGCACGACCGGGACAGCTAACTATGGC. Its protein is CASSTTGTANYG. The whole CDR3 protein is CASSTTGTANYGYTF. The chain carries TRBV7-2 and TRBJ1-2, with 7 bases lining up with TRBD1. Coverage ceases 3 residues before the CDR3 finishes, and the germline J gene fills in the end. There are 15 residues in the CDR3. J was trimmed by 0 bases and V by 5 bases; bases with no gene match: 6. Germline CDR1 SGHTA, CDR2 FQGNSA.

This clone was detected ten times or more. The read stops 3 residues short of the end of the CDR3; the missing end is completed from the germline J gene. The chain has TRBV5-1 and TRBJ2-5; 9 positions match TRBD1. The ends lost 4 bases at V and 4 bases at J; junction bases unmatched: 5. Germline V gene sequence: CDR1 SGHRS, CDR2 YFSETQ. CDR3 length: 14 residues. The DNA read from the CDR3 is TGCGCCAGCAGCGTACAGGGGGCAGGAGAGACC. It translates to CASSVQGAGET. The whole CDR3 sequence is CASSVQGAGETQYF.

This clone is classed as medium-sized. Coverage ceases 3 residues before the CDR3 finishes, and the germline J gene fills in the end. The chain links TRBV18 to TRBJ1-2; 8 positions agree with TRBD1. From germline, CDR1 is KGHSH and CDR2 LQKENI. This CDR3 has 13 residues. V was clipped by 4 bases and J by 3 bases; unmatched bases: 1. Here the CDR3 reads CASSLTGDYGYTF. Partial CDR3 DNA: TGTGCCAGCTCACTGACAGGGGACTATGGC.

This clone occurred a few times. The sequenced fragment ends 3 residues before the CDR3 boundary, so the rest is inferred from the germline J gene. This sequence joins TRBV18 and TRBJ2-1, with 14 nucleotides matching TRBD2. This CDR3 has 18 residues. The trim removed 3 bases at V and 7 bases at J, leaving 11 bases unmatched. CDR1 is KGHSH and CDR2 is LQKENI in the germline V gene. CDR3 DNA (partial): TGTGCCAGCTCACCGGTAGGGACTAGCGGGGGATCGGGGAATGAG. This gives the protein CASSPVGTSGGSGNE. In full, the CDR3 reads CASSPVGTSGGSGNEQFF.

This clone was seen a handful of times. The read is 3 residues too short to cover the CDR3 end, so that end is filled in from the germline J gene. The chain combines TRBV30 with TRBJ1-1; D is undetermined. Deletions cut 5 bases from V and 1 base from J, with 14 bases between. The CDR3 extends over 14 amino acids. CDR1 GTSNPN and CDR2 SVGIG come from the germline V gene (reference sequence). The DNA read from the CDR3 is TGTGCCTGGGCAACGAGGCAGTCGAACACTGAA. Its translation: CAWATRQSNTE. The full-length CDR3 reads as CAWATRQSNTEAFF.

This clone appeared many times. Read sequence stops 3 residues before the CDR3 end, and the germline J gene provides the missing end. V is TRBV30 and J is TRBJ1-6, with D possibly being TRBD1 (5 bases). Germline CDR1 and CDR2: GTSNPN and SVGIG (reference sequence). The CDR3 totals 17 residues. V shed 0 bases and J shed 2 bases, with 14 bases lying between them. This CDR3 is CAWSVARVRTYNSPLHF. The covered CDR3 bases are TGTGCCTGGAGTGTAGCCAGGGTGAGAACCTATAATTCACCC.

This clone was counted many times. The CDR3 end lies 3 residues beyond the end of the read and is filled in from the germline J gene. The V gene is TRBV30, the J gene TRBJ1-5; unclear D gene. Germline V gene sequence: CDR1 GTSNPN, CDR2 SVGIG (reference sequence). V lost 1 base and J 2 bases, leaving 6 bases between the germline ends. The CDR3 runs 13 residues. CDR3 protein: CAWSDSGNQPQHF. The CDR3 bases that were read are TGTGCCTGGAGTGACAGTGGCAATCAGCCC.